A selection of T cell receptor beta chains follows, all from one sample in a study of identical twins. Each CDR3 protein is one row after TCRdb ran MiXCR on the 5' RACE reads. The sample yields 500,000 to 600,000 distinct CDR3 sequences, 20% to 25% seen once. In addition, the sample was reused for a study of T cells expressing NK-cell markers.

The sample comprised CD4+ T cells sorted from blood. Receptor source: a woman under 30 in good health. CDR3s include the opening cysteine and the closing phenylalanine or tryptophan. The order of the fields is J gene, D gene, clone size, V gene, CDR3 DNA, CDR3 protein. The D gene is left open where the match is weak. The size field is filled for only some rows; it gives once, few, many or a size class.

>TRBJ2-4|TRBD1|few|TRBV6-5
TGTGCCAGCATTTGGGACAGGGGTGGCAAAAACATTCAGTACTTC
CASIWDRGGKNIQYF
>TRBJ2-1|NA|few|TRBV12-3/TRBV12-4
TGTGCCAGCAGTTTCCACACCTCCTACAATGAGCAGTTCTTC
CASSFHTSYNEQFF
>TRBJ2-1|NA|few|TRBV20-1
TGCAGTGCTAAGGGTGTGTTCGCGGGGCAGTTCTTC
CSAKGVFAGQFF
>TRBJ2-3|NA|few|TRBV29-1
TGCAGCGTTGTTGAGGGCAATTACGCAGATACGCAGTATTTT
CSVVEGNYADTQYF
>TRBJ2-2|TRBD2|once|TRBV5-1
TGCGCCAGCAGCCTAGGGACTAGCAGCACCGGGGAGCTGTTTTTT
CASSLGTSSTGELFF
>TRBJ2-7|TRBD1|once|TRBV30
TGTGCCTGGGCTACAGGGGGTATCGGGCAGTACTTC
CAWATGGIGQYF
>TRBJ1-2|NA|few|TRBV20-1
TGCAGTGCGGCCGGGACAACGGCAAATGGCTACACCTTC
CSAAGTTANGYTF
>TRBJ1-4|TRBD1|many|TRBV5-1
TGCGCCAGCAGCACCGGGACAGGGTATGAAAAACTGTTTTTT
CASSTGTGYEKLFF
>TRBJ2-1|TRBD2|NA|TRBV7-8
TGTGCCAGCAGCCGAAAATTCGGGACTAGCAGTTCGAATGAGCAGTTCTTC
CASSRKFGTSSSNEQFF
>TRBJ2-4|NA|NA|TRBV12-3/TRBV12-4
TGTGCCAGCAGTTTAGCAGGGTTGAAAAACATTCAGTACTTC
CASSLAGLKNIQYF
>TRBJ1-5|NA|NA|TRBV28
TGTGCCACCGAGAAGGGGGGAAACAATCAGCCCCAGCATTTT
CATEKGGNNQPQHF
>TRBJ2-1|TRBD2|few|TRBV12-3/TRBV12-4
TGTGCCAGCAGTTTAAGGTCCGGGAGGGCGGGGAATGAGCAGTTCTTC
CASSLRSGRAGNEQFF
>TRBJ2-6|NA|few|TRBV20-1
TGCAGTGCTAGAGACGGAGGGAGAGCTGGGGCCAACGTCCTGACTTTC
CSARDGGRAGANVLTF
>TRBJ2-5|TRBD2|few|TRBV7-9
TGTGCCAGCGGTATAGCGGGAGGAACAGAGACCCAGTACTTC
CASGIAGGTETQYF
>TRBJ2-3|NA|NA|TRBV12-3/TRBV12-4
TGTGCCAGCAGTTCTTGGGGGATCACAGATACGCAGTATTTT
CASSSWGITDTQYF
>TRBJ1-6|NA|NA|TRBV4-3
TGCGCCAGCAGCCAGCAATCGGCGGCTGAAGGCTCACCCCTCCACTTT
CASSQQSAAEGSPLHF
>TRBJ2-3|NA|few|TRBV9
TGTGCCAGCAGCGTAGTTACAGGGATTAGCACAGATACGCAGTATTTT
CASSVVTGISTDTQYF
>TRBJ2-7|NA|NA|TRBV6-5
TGTGCCAGCAGTTACCTGGGACTTTCCTACGAGCAGTACTTC
CASSYLGLSYEQYF
>TRBJ1-5|TRBD1|few|TRBV20-1
TGCAGTGCTAGTCCCGGACAGGGGGCTCGGGGGCGGATGCGGCCCCAGCATTTT
CSASPGQGARGRMRPQHF
>TRBJ1-2|TRBD1|few|TRBV6-1
TGTGCCAGCAGAGCAGGGGGTGGATTAGGCTACACCTTC
CASRAGGGLGYTF